These T cell receptor beta chains were read from a single sample in a study of T cell clusters in autoimmune cytopenias. TCRdb re-called the multiplex PCR reads and catalogs CDR3 proteins one per entry, DNA excluded. Its clone listing holds about 5,600 distinct CDR3 sequences. These data are also associated with another study on T cell repertoires in aging, cancer and after chemotherapy.

Sequencing was carried out using peripheral blood. The receptors originated from a human donor in good health. Both conserved end residues are part of each CDR3. Clone size appears in some rows only: once, few, many, or a class for an expanded clone.

abundance | j_gene | v_gene | CDR3aa
NA | TRBJ1-1 | TRBV20-1 | CSARALGRANTEAFF
large | TRBJ2-3 | TRBV11-3 | CASSPEGADTQYF
NA | TRBJ1-1 | TRBV12-3/TRBV12-4 | CASRQTGGSAEAFF
NA | TRBJ2-7 | TRBV6-5 | CASSVQERGSYEQYF
medium-sized | TRBJ2-2 | TRBV27 | CASSLGQFTGELFF
medium-sized | TRBJ1-3 | TRBV6-6 | CASSYSTRGTGNTIYF
NA | TRBJ1-2 | TRBV11-3 | CASSFGKSNYGYTF
medium-sized | TRBJ1-2 | TRBV19 | CASSTTWKDNYGYTF
medium-sized | TRBJ1-1 | TRBV29-1 | CSVEGVGTEAFF
NA | TRBJ1-1 | TRBV5-5 | CASSGPRFGTRGTEAFF
medium-sized | TRBJ2-5 | TRBV30 | CAWSPGDRVSETQYF
NA | TRBJ2-6 | TRBV12-5 | CASGRSGSGANVLTF
NA | TRBJ1-1 | TRBV27 | CASSSGQGVNTEAFF
NA | TRBJ1-1 | TRBV6-4 | CASSRDRGTEAFF
medium-sized | TRBJ1-5 | TRBV7-4 | CASSLVPRRTRYKYSNQPQHF
NA | TRBJ2-7 | TRBV20-1 | CSATPTSYEQYF
NA | TRBJ2-7 | TRBV6-1 | CATRRDGDSYEQYF
NA | TRBJ2-1 | TRBV25-1 | CASSKIAPGTSDNSNEQFF
medium-sized | TRBJ1-2 | TRBV19 | CASGQGFRYGYTF
NA | TRBJ1-5 | TRBV5-6 | CASSLFQANSNQPQHF
medium-sized | TRBJ2-5 | TRBV5-4 | CASSRKDRGQETQYF
NA | TRBJ2-1 | TRBV6-1 | CASPRDRRYDPSSYNEQFF
NA | TRBJ2-7 | TRBV20-1 | CSAGPRGTSGSYEQYF
NA | TRBJ2-1 | TRBV11-1 | CASSSFGRNEQFF
medium-sized | TRBJ2-7 | TRBV11-3 | CASSLALSGGAEEQYF
medium-sized | TRBJ2-1 | TRBV13 | CASRFGFGEQFF
NA | TRBJ1-1 | TRBV14 | CASSHGWEAFF
NA | TRBJ1-3 | TRBV20-1 | CSARKGGGGNTIYF
NA | TRBJ1-1 | TRBV6-5 | CASSRKSGATPLDTEAFF
medium-sized | TRBJ2-3 | TRBV10-3 | CASRGLAASTDTQYF
NA | TRBJ1-1 | TRBV6-5 | CASSLSLLNTEAFF
NA | TRBJ1-2 | TRBV20-1 | CSARSGDYGYTF
medium-sized | TRBJ2-7 | TRBV10-3 | CAISESVALSSEQYF
NA | TRBJ2-7 | TRBV27 | CASSPLVKGSYEQYF
medium-sized | TRBJ2-3 | TRBV27 | CASSRSGRTDTQYF
NA | TRBJ1-2 | TRBV5-5 | CASSWDRGNNGYTF
medium-sized | TRBJ1-1 | TRBV29-1 | CSVINDRVTEAFF
NA | TRBJ1-1 | TRBV6-1 | CASSLTGSRTEAFF
medium-sized | TRBJ2-1 | TRBV5-6 | CASSFSGLSYNEQFF
NA | TRBJ1-1 | TRBV30 | CAWSVMSRSTEAFF